The next 9 T cell receptor beta chains were all read from a single sample in a study of cytomegalovirus exposure and HLA in healthy donors. This PCR relied on a set of 60 Vbeta primers and 13 Jbeta primers. The assay was immunoSEQ multiplex PCR, and TCRdb's table has in-frame clones only and misses some. The sample consists of approximately 190,000 clones, around 64% of them appearing once. Sequencing used PBMCs. The receptor source for this set is a man in his forties in good health and CMV-seropositive.

This clone was detected only a few times. V is TRBV7-3 and J is TRBJ2-3, with 8 bases that match TRBD1. Germline V gene lookup returns CDR1 SGHTA and CDR2 FQGTGA. The CDR3 runs 16 residues. V lost 4 bases, J lost 2 bases, and 8 bases stayed unmatched. This CDR3 is CASSSGTGGFTDTQYF. The CDR3 bases are TGTGCCAGCAGCTCCGGGACAGGTGGATTCACAGATACGCAGTATTTT.

V gene TRBV5-6 combines with J gene TRBJ2-1; TRBD1 is a possible D gene (5 bases). Trimming cost V 3 bases and J 2 bases, with 12 bases left between them. CDR3 size: 15 residues. Germline loops: CDR1 SGHDT, CDR2 YYEEEE. The CDR3 spells CASSSRVLPYNEQFF. The CDR3 DNA follows: TGTGCCAGCAGCTCCAGGGTTTTACCCTACAATGAGCAGTTCTTC.

This clone was observed a handful of times. This chain uses TRBV6-1 with TRBJ2-7, with 9 bases that match TRBD1. This CDR3 spans 20 amino acids. J gave up 1 base and V 2 bases, and 18 bases lay outside the gene matches. CDR1 and CDR2 from the germline V gene are MNHNS and SASEGT. CDR3 protein: CASSESELGQGIPWSYEQYF. The CDR3 nucleotides read TGTGCCAGCAGTGAATCAGAACTGGGACAGGGAATTCCTTGGTCCTACGAGCAGTACTTC.

V and J are TRBV5-1 and TRBJ2-2, with 10 nucleotides matching TRBD1. J was trimmed by 5 bases and V by 3 bases; bases with no gene match: 7. Germline V gives CDR1 SGHRS, CDR2 YFSETQ. This CDR3 is 16 amino acids long. CDR3 loop: CASSSTGQGRTGELFF. CDR3 nucleotides: TGCGCCAGCAGCTCGACGGGACAGGGGAGAACCGGGGAGCTGTTTTTT.

The chain is built from TRBV19 and TRBJ2-7; 11 nucleotides agree with TRBD1. V lost 3 bases to trimming and J lost 2 bases; unmatched junction nucleotides: 6. Germline CDR1 is LNHDA and CDR2 is SQIVND (reference sequence). CDR3 length: 16 residues. This CDR3 reads CASSITGTGGAYEQYF. In DNA form, the CDR3 reads TGTGCCAGTAGTATCACCGGGACAGGGGGTGCCTACGAGCAGTACTTC.

The count of this clone is one. The chain is built from TRBV4-1 and TRBJ1-6; TRBD1 aligns across 9 bases. The CDR3 runs 17 residues. With 3 bases clipped from V and 0 bases from J, the junction kept 3 bases outside the gene matches. In germline, CDR1 is MGHRA, CDR2 YSYEKL. CDR3 loop: CASSQKGQGSYNSPLHF. The DNA for the CDR3 is TGCGCCAGCAGCCAGAAGGGACAGGGCTCCTATAATTCACCCCTCCACTTT.

The chain links TRBV4-1 to TRBJ1-3, with TRBD1 matching 7 bases. V dropped 1 base and J dropped 4; count of bases not matched to a gene: 10. Looked up from germline, CDR1 is MGHRA and CDR2 is YSYEKL. CDR3 length: 17 residues. CDR3 loop: CASSQVPARGGGNTIYF. CDR3 sequence (DNA): TGCGCCAGCAGCCAAGTTCCGGCGCGAGGGGGCGGAAACACCATATATTTT.

The chain employs TRBV5-6 and TRBJ2-5, with 9 bases aligning to TRBD1. The CDR3 has 16 residues. J lost 5 bases, V lost 0 bases, and 8 bases had no gene match. The V gene's germline CDR1 is SGHDT and CDR2 YYEEEE. The DNA for the CDR3 is TGTGCCAGCAGCTTGGAAGGGACAGGGTTATGGGAGACCCAGTACTTC. It is translated as CASSLEGTGLWETQYF.

This clone is a singleton in its sample. This sequence joins TRBV6-1 and TRBJ1-6, with D tentatively TRBD1 (6 bases). Germline V gives CDR1 MNHNS, CDR2 SASEGT. The CDR3 is 14 residues long. The ends were cut back, 5 bases at V and 7 bases at J, with 12 bases in the middle. This CDR3 reads CASSLNRENSPLHF. For the CDR3, the DNA is TGTGCCAGCAGTTTAAACAGGGAGAATTCACCCCTCCACTTT.